Below are 15 T cell receptor beta chains sequenced from a single sample in a study of blood T cells in healthy people across ages. Primers used in a second PCR of about 7 to 12 cycles were a sample-barcoded 5' primer and a J-beta primer mix. TCRdb independently ran MiXCR on the 5' RACE reads; one entry per CDR3 protein. The data contain about 1.7 million distinct CDR3 sequences, 28% of them singletons. Source material: blood. The receptors originated from a woman aged 30 to 39 in good health.

In DNA form, the CDR3 reads TGCAGTGCTAGAGACCTCAGCCCAGGGAACACTGAAGCTTTCTTT. Translated, it gives CSARDLSPGNTEAFF. The genes are TRBV20-1 and TRBJ1-1, with D unresolved. Germline CDR1 is DFQATT and CDR2 is SNEGSKA (reference sequence). This CDR3 comprises 15 residues. Trimming removed 0 bases at V and 1 base at J, with 12 bases between.

The rearrangement uses TRBV7-2 and TRBJ1-2; 10 bases are shared with TRBD1. Germline assignment: CDR1 SGHTA and CDR2 FQGNSA. Unmatched junction bases numbered 9, after V lost 5 bases and J lost 3 bases. This CDR3 spans 16 amino acids. CDR3 bases: TGTGCCAGCAGCGTCCTTATAGGACAGGGGGACTATGGCTACACCTTC. Amino acid sequence: CASSVLIGQGDYGYTF.

This chain uses TRBV15 with TRBJ2-2, with no clear D. In germline, CDR1 is LNHNV, CDR2 YYDKDF (reference sequence). The CDR3 consists of 13 residues. V lost 0 bases, J lost 7 bases, and 6 bases lay in between. The CDR3 reads CATSRDVNGELFF. The CDR3 DNA is TGTGCCACCAGCAGAGATGTGAACGGGGAGCTGTTTTTT. Full variable domain (missing parts from reference TRBV15 and TRBJ2-2): DAMVIQNPRYQVTQFGKPVTLSCSQTLNHNVMYWYQQKSSQAPKLLFHYYDKDFNNEADTPDNFQSRRPNTSFCFLDIRSPGLGDTAMYLCATSRDVNGELFFGEGSRLTVL.

This clonotype showed up many times. The chain combines TRBV28 with TRBJ2-7; possibly TRBD2 for D (7 bases). Germline CDR1 and CDR2: MDHEN and SYDVKM. The CDR3 loop spans 12 amino acids. V was trimmed by 6 bases and J by 6 bases, leaving 12 bases between them. In nucleotides, the CDR3 is TGTGCCAGCAGCGGGGGAGGGGGCGAGCAGTACTTC. Its translation: CASSGGGGEQYF.

About this clonotype: A much bigger clone sits one base away, suggesting this may be a read error. The chain is built from TRBV6-5 and TRBJ2-4; D remains ambiguous. CDR3 length: 11 residues. Germline-derived CDR1 and CDR2 are MNHEY and SVGAGI. V lost 4 bases, J lost 13 bases, and 11 bases lay in between. CDR3 sequence (DNA): TGTGCCAGCAGTTCCTGGCAGGAGCAGTACTTC. It encodes CASSSWQEQYF.

The chain joins TRBV3-1 to TRBJ2-1, with 9 positions matching TRBD1. With V trimmed by 6 bases and J by 1 base, 4 bases remained unmatched. In germline, CDR1 is LGHDT, CDR2 YNNKEL (reference sequence). CDR3 length: 15 residues. The CDR3 coding sequence is TGTGCCAGCAGACGACAGGGGGGTTCCTACAATGAGCAGTTCTTC. Translated, it gives CASRRQGGSYNEQFF.

Many counts were recorded for this clonotype. This chain uses TRBV5-6 with TRBJ2-7; TRBD1 matches at 9 bases. Germline V gene lookup returns CDR1 SGHDT and CDR2 YYEEEE. The ends lost 5 bases at V and 3 bases at J; junction bases unmatched: 9. This CDR3 contains 15 residues. The CDR3 DNA reads TGTGCCAGCAGGCCGACCGGGACAGGGCGCTACGAGCAGTACTTC. This gives the protein CASRPTGTGRYEQYF.

The chain combines TRBV28 with TRBJ1-5; D may be TRBD1 (5 bases). Per germline, CDR1 MDHEN and CDR2 SYDVKM. V lost 8 bases and J lost 0, with 8 bases in between. This CDR3 comprises 13 residues. The CDR3 DNA follows: TGTGCCAGCGACAGTTATAGCAATCAGCCCCAGCATTTT. Encoded protein: CASDSYSNQPQHF.

On this clonotype: Relative to the germline gene, one junction end is altered; a read error may explain this. This sequence joins TRBV28 and TRBJ2-7; D perhaps matches TRBD1 (7 bases). There are 13 residues in the CDR3. The germline CDR1 and CDR2 sequences are MDHEN and SYDVKM. The DNA of the CDR3 is TGTACCAGCACCCAGGGGGGACGCTACGAGCAGTACTTC. Residues: CTSTQGGRYEQYF. Supplemented by reference TRBV28 and TRBJ2-7, the full variable domain reads DVKVTQSSRYLVKRTGEKVFLECVQDMDHENMFWYRQDPGLGLRLIYFSYDVKMKEKGDIPEGYSVSREKKERFSLILESASTNQTSMYLCTSTQGGRYEQYFGPGTRLTVT.

V is TRBV20-1 and J is TRBJ1-5; 7 bases are a match to TRBD1. There are 14 residues in the CDR3. Per germline, CDR1 DFQATT and CDR2 SNEGSKA (reference sequence). The trim removed 0 bases at V and 7 bases at J, leaving 6 bases unmatched. CDR3 region: CSARERTGAQPQHF. CDR3 DNA sequence: TGCAGTGCTAGAGAGCGGACAGGAGCCCAGCCCCAGCATTTT.

This clonotype was detected many times. This CDR3 reads CASSPGQGARETQYF. The CDR3 DNA follows: TGTGCCAGCAGCCCCGGACAGGGGGCAAGGGAGACCCAGTACTTC. The V call is TRBV12-3 or TRBV12-4, the J call TRBJ2-5, with 11 bases that match TRBD1. CDR3 length: 15 amino acids. The junction had 8 bases not matched to a gene; V was cut back by 6 bases and J by 5 bases.

Only one count was recorded for this clonotype. The chain has TRBV5-1 and TRBJ2-1; 8 nucleotides match TRBD2. The DNA end lines up better with TRBJ2-7; the J call may be wrong. This CDR3 contains 13 residues. From germline, CDR1 is SGHRS and CDR2 YFSETQ. CDR3 in amino acids: CASSSGGWDEQYF. The CDR3 DNA reads as TGCGCCAGCAGCTCGGGAGGGTGGGACGAGCAGTACTTC.

This clonotype was observed a few times. The chain has TRBV9 and TRBJ1-4; weak D call: TRBD1 (5 bases). Germline CDR1 is SGDLS and CDR2 is YYNGEE. CDR3 length equals 17 residues. V shed 2 bases and J shed 0 bases, with 14 bases lying between them. CDR3 region: CASSVNPNRTTNEKLFF. CDR3 nucleotide sequence: TGTGCCAGCAGCGTTAACCCTAACAGGACAACTAATGAAAAACTGTTTTTT.

For the CDR3, the DNA is TGTGCCAGCAGCTTAATGGACGCCTACGAGCAGTACTTC. Translation: CASSLMDAYEQYF. The J gene is TRBJ2-7, the V gene TRBV7-9; D unresolved. The CDR3 consists of 13 residues. CDR1 is SEHNR, CDR2 FQNEAQ, per germline (reference sequence). Trimming shortened V by 2 bases and J by 2 bases, and 7 bases separated the two germline ends.

This clonotype has just a few counts. The chain recombines TRBV7-2 with TRBJ1-5, with a tentative D call TRBD1 (5 bases). Germline CDR1 is SGHTA and CDR2 is FQGNSA. There are 15 residues in the CDR3. V was shortened by 2 bases and J by 0 bases, with 8 bases between the two germline ends. The CDR3 DNA reads TGTGCCAGCAGCTTATTTGGGGCTAGCAATCAGCCCCAGCATTTT. Its translation: CASSLFGASNQPQHF.